The source of this TCR beta chain is a study of T cell repertoires in cytomegalovirus infection. Whole-study context: Recently identified HLA-C-restricted CMV epitopes and well-studied HLA-B-restricted CMV epitopes were used by the study. Public signatures in TCR beta pointed to CMV infection and matching HLA type.

Germline loops: CDR1 MNHNY, CDR2 SVGAGI (reference sequence). The CDR3 is 8 residues long. Trimming shortened V by 11 bases and J by 10 bases, and 8 bases separated the two germline ends. MiXCR, run by TCRdb on the reads, gives a single entry per CDR3 protein. The table lists fewer than 850,000 distinct CDR3 sequences, roughly 29% of them singletons, with around 13% in the top ten. Points from the study as a whole: Within the response measured ex vivo, HLA-C-restricted CMV-specific TCR beta clonotypes were dominant. Cumulative frequency (of public TCR beta family members) identified carriers of CMV plus the relevant HLA.

Of note for this clonotype: The antigen is unknown.

This clonotype was sampled from a human donor in good health (CMV status not recorded). Some clones in this sample may be carry-over from other donors' samples. The chain links TRBV6-6 to TRBJ1-1; no clear D. Material: cultured CD8+ T cells from PBMCs, obtained from culture after CMV antigen stimulation. CDR3 nucleotides: TGTGCCGGAGGAGGAGCTTTCTTT. This gives the protein CAGGGAFF.